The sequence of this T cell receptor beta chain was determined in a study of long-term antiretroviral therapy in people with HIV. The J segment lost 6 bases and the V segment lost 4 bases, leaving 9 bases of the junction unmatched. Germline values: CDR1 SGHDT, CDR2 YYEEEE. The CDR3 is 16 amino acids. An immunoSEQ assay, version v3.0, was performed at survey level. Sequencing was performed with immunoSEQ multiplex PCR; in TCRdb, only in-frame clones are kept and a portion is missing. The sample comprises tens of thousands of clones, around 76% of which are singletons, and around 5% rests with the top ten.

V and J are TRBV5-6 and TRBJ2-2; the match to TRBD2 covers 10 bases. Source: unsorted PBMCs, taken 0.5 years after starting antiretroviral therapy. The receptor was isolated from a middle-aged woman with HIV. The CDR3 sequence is CASSPPGLAGAGELFF. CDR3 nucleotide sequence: TGTGCCAGCAGCCCGCCTGGGCTAGCGGGGGCCGGGGAGCTGTTTTTT.